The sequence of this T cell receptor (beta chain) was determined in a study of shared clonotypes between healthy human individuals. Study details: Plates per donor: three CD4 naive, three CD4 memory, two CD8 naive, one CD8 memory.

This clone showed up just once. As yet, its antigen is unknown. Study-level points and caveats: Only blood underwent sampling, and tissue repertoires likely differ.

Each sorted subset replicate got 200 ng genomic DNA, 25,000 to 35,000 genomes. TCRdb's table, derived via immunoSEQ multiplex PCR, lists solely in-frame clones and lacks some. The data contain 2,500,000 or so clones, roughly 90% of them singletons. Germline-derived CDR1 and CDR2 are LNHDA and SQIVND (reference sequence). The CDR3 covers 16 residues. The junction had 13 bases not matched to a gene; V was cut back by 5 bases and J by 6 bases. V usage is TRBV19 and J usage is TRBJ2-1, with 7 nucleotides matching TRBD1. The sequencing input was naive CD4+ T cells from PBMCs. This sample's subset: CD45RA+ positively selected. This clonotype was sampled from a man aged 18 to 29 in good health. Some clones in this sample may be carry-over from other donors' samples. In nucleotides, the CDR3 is TGTGCCAGTAGTTATGACAGGGATTCGGGCGGCAATGAGCAGTTCTTC. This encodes CASSYDRDSGGNEQFF.